A single sample gave rise to the 25 T cell receptor beta chains below, sequenced in a study of CD8 T cells in Susac syndrome. RNA in amounts of 0.5 to 1 ug was reverse transcribed with random hexamers. A single record per CDR3 protein comes from TCRdb applying MiXCR to the immunoSEQ multiplex PCR reads. The sample carries about 90,000 distinct CDR3 sequences, about 93% recorded once. Sequenced: CD8+ T cells from PBMCs. These receptors were obtained from a human donor in good health.

This clonotype appeared once. This chain uses TRBV20-1 with TRBJ2-2, with TRBD1 matching over 9 bases. J was trimmed by 6 bases and V by 5 bases; bases with no gene match: 1. Germline values: CDR1 DFQATT, CDR2 SNEGSKA (reference sequence). The CDR3 totals 12 residues. CDR3 DNA sequence: TGCAGTGCTGACAGGGGGGCCGGGGAGCTGTTTTTT. This sequence encodes CSADRGAGELFF.

This clonotype is a singleton in its sample. This rearrangement joins TRBV2 to TRBJ2-7; D is unclear. The CDR3 is made up of 15 amino acids. In germline, CDR1 is SNHLY, CDR2 FYNNEI. Between the trimmed V and J ends, which lost 6 bases and 0 bases, there was a span of 15 bases. CDR3: CASREPGEPSYEQYF. The CDR3 DNA sequence: TGTGCCAGCAGAGAACCAGGCGAACCCTCCTACGAGCAGTACTTC.

V usage is TRBV9 and J usage is TRBJ2-2, with D perhaps TRBD1 or TRBD2 (5 bases each). The CDR3 extends over 16 amino acids. Trimming pared 0 bases from V and 6 bases from J, leaving 15 bases between. From germline, CDR1 is SGDLS and CDR2 YYNGEE. The CDR3 loop reads CASSVGRESWSGELFF. CDR3 nucleotides: TGTGCCAGCAGCGTAGGCAGGGAGTCGTGGTCCGGGGAGCTGTTTTTT.

The sample holds a few counts of this clonotype. The chain uses TRBV5-6 and TRBJ2-7; D ambiguous. There are 12 residues in the CDR3. V was pared by 3 bases and J by 3 bases, with 7 bases between. Germline lookup yields CDR1 SGHDT and CDR2 YYEEEE. The CDR3 loop reads CASSSRHYEQYF. CDR3 coding DNA: TGTGCCAGCAGCTCAAGACACTACGAGCAGTACTTC.

This clonotype was detected only once. The rearrangement uses TRBV20-1 and TRBJ2-7, with 9 bases that match TRBD2. CDR3 size: 17 residues. The V and J ends lost 1 base and 0 bases, in that order; junction bases with no gene match: 10. In germline, CDR1 is DFQATT, CDR2 SNEGSKA (reference sequence). This chain's CDR3 is CSARGRLAGKSSYEQYF. CDR3 nucleotides: TGCAGTGCTAGAGGTAGGCTAGCGGGGAAGAGCTCCTACGAGCAGTACTTC.

This sequence joins TRBV12-3 or TRBV12-4 and TRBJ1-5, with D uncertain. The CDR3 has 12 residues. Trimming left V 6 bases short and J 5 bases short, with 8 bases between. The CDR3 loop reads CASRLADQPQHF. The CDR3 DNA reads as TGTGCCAGCAGGTTGGCGGATCAGCCCCAGCATTTT.

The chain combines TRBV3-1 with TRBJ2-3, with 7 bases fitting TRBD2. V lost 1 base and J lost 2; bases outside the gene matches: 6. The CDR3 has 16 amino acids. CDR1 is LGHDT, CDR2 YNNKEL, per germline (reference sequence). In nucleotides, the CDR3 is TGTGCCAGCAGCCAAGCCAGCGGGACTCCCACAGATACGCAGTATTTT. Protein: CASSQASGTPTDTQYF.

The chain employs TRBV6-6 and TRBJ1-1, with D possibly TRBD1 on 5 matching bases. V lost 6 bases, J lost 1 base, and 12 bases lay in between. Germline lookup yields CDR1 MNHNY and CDR2 SVGAGI (reference sequence). The CDR3 is 14 amino acids. CDR3 nucleotide sequence: TGTGCCAGCAGATATGGAGGGGAGAACACTGAAGCTTTCTTT. It encodes CASRYGGENTEAFF.

This clonotype appeared once. The rearrangement uses TRBV5-5 and TRBJ1-1; D unresolved. CDR1 is SGHKS and CDR2 is YYEKEE in the germline V gene (reference sequence). V was pared by 4 bases and J by 0 bases, with 13 bases between. The CDR3 spans 15 residues. The CDR3 protein is CASSTVPPLNTEAFF. The CDR3, as DNA: TGTGCCAGCAGCACGGTCCCTCCGCTGAACACTGAAGCTTTCTTT. Full variable domain (remainder filled in from reference TRBV5-5 and TRBJ1-1): DAGVTQSPTHLIKTRGQQVTLRCSPISGHKSVSWYQQVLGQGPQFIFQYYEKEERGRGNFPDRFSARQFPNYSSELNVNALLLGDSALYLCASSTVPPLNTEAFFGQGTRLTVV.

J is TRBJ1-1 and V is TRBV12-3 or TRBV12-4; weak D call: TRBD1 (6 bases). The CDR3 covers 13 residues. The germline V and J ends were trimmed by 3 bases and 14 bases, with 19 bases remaining between them. Here the CDR3 reads CASSFWGARDAFF. The CDR3 DNA follows: TGTGCCAGCAGTTTTTGGGGGGCGAGGGACGCCTTCTTT.

A few counts support this clonotype. The chain recombines TRBV5-6 with TRBJ2-2; possibly TRBD1 for D (6 bases). Trimming removed 2 bases at V and 5 bases at J, with 10 bases between. CDR1 is SGHDT, CDR2 YYEEEE, per germline. The length of the CDR3 is 14 residues. CDR3 sequence (DNA): TGTGCCAGCAGCTTCGGCAGGGGAACCGGGGAGCTGTTTTTT. Translation gives CASSFGRGTGELFF.

The chain uses TRBV20-1 and TRBJ2-1, with TRBD2 matching 7 bases. This CDR3 region has 11 residues. V lost 3 bases, J lost 9 bases, and 2 bases stayed unmatched. Germline V gene lookup returns CDR1 DFQATT and CDR2 SNEGSKA (reference sequence). DNA for the CDR3: TGCAGTGCTAGGGGCGGGGGTGAGCAGTTCTTC. Translation: CSARGGGEQFF.

The table lists this clonotype with a few counts. V and J are TRBV11-1 and TRBJ1-2; a possible D gene is TRBD1 (5 bases). The CDR3 contains 12 residues. Germline loops: CDR1 SGHAT, CDR2 FQDESV (reference sequence). Trimming removed 5 bases from V and 9 bases from J, with 13 bases in between. The CDR3 is CASSDGTDCYTF. The CDR3 DNA reads TGTGCCAGCAGCGACGGGACGGACTGCTACACCTTC.

This clonotype has just one count. The chain combines TRBV27 with TRBJ1-2; D is perhaps TRBD1 (6 bases). Trimming removed 5 bases at V and 6 bases at J, with 13 bases between. This CDR3 region has 13 residues. Per germline, CDR1 MNHEY and CDR2 SMNVEV (reference sequence). Here the CDR3 reads CASSPGTNHGYTF. DNA of the CDR3: TGTGCCAGCAGTCCCGGGACAAATCATGGCTACACCTTC.

This chain uses TRBV2 with TRBJ2-4; 9 bases fit TRBD1. CDR1 and CDR2 from the germline V gene are SNHLY and FYNNEI. CDR3 length: 19 amino acids. V shed 5 bases, J shed 2 bases, and the junction held 16 bases outside the gene matches. The CDR3 nucleotides are TGTGCCAGCAGTCCCCGCCGGACAGGGGACCCGAGAACCAAAAACATTCAGTACTTC. This translates into CASSPRRTGDPRTKNIQYF.

The rearrangement joins TRBV13 to TRBJ1-6; TRBD1 agrees at 9 bases. The CDR3 totals 13 residues. Germline V gives CDR1 PRHDT, CDR2 FYEKMQ (reference sequence). V lost 6 bases to trimming and J lost 8 bases; unmatched junction nucleotides: 2. This CDR3 is CASRQGADSPLHF. In DNA, the CDR3 is TGTGCCAGCAGACAGGGGGCTGATTCACCCCTCCACTTT.

The CDR3 DNA reads TGCGCCAGCAGCCAAAGGGGGTTGGCAGATACGCAGTATTTT. Its translation is CASSQRGLADTQYF. The chain employs TRBV4-1 and TRBJ2-3, with D perhaps matching TRBD1 (6 bases). The CDR3 is 14 residues long. V was cut by 2 bases and J by 4 bases, with 10 bases left in between. Germline V gene sequence: CDR1 MGHRA, CDR2 YSYEKL.

The chain recombines TRBV12-3 or TRBV12-4 with TRBJ1-1, with 7 positions matching TRBD1. V was clipped by 5 bases and J by 0 bases; unmatched bases: 6. CDR3 length equals 15 residues. CDR3 in amino acids: CASSQRQGMNTEAFF. The CDR3 nucleotides read TGTGCCAGCAGTCAAAGACAGGGAATGAACACTGAAGCTTTCTTT.

The CDR3 is CASSWDRGGSEQYF. CDR3 DNA: TGTGCCAGCAGTTGGGACAGGGGGGGCTCCGAGCAGTACTTC. The rearrangement uses TRBV2 and TRBJ2-7, with 11 bases matching TRBD1. Germline-derived CDR1 and CDR2 are SNHLY and FYNNEI. This CDR3 contains 14 residues. The V and J ends lost 5 bases and 6 bases, in that order; junction bases with no gene match: 6.

The chain is built from TRBV20-1 and TRBJ2-3, with 15 nucleotides matching TRBD2. CDR3 length: 19 residues. After removal of 1 base from V and 2 bases from J, the junction contained 10 bases not matched to a gene. Germline CDR1 is DFQATT and CDR2 is SNEGSKA (reference sequence). This CDR3 is CSARGIGTSGGTTTDTQYF. CDR3 DNA: TGCAGTGCTAGAGGCATCGGGACTAGCGGGGGGACTACCACAGATACGCAGTATTTT.

The gene calls are TRBV2 and TRBJ1-2; unclear D gene. V gave up 8 bases and J gave up 7 bases, with 2 bases separating them. Germline V gene data show CDR1 as SNHLY and CDR2 as FYNNEI. The CDR3 has 8 amino acids. The CDR3 bases are TGTGCCAGCCGTGGCTACACCTTC. Residues: CASRGYTF. The full variable domain, in which reference TRBV2 and TRBJ1-2 provide the parts outside the CDR3, is EPEVTQTPSHQVTQMGQEVILRCVPISNHLYFYWYRQILGQKVEFLVSFYNNEISEKSEIFDDQFSVERPDGSNFTLKIRSTKLEDSAMYFCASRGYTFGSGTRLTVV.

V and J are TRBV9 and TRBJ1-3, with 10 bases that match TRBD1. The germline V gene encodes CDR1 SGDLS and CDR2 YYNGEE. There are 15 residues in the CDR3. V shed 0 bases and J 8 bases; nucleotides not matched to a gene: 5. The CDR3 DNA reads as TGTGCCAGCAGCGTAGCTGGGGACAGGGGTGACACCATATATTTT. Amino acid sequence: CASSVAGDRGDTIYF.

A single count supports this clonotype. This chain connects TRBV20-1 to TRBJ2-4, with 8 bases matching TRBD1. Germline V CDR1 and CDR2: DFQATT, SNEGSKA (reference sequence). CDR3 size: 14 residues. V gave up 3 bases and J gave up 6 bases; unmatched junction bases: 7. Here the CDR3 DNA reads TGCAGTGCTAGCCCCACAACAGGGGGAAACATTCAGTACTTC. Translated: CSASPTTGGNIQYF.

V gene TRBV14 combines with J gene TRBJ2-5; 15 nucleotides align to TRBD2. This CDR3 has 17 amino acids. The germline CDR1 and CDR2 sequences are SGHDN and FVKESK. After removal of 2 bases from V and 5 bases from J, the junction contained 6 bases not matched to a gene. In nucleotides, the CDR3 is TGTGCCAGCAGCCAACGGACTAGCGGGGGGGCCTTGGAGACCCAGTACTTC. Amino acids: CASSQRTSGGALETQYF. Looking up the rest from reference TRBV14 and TRBJ2-5 gives the full variable domain: EAGVTQFPSHSVIEKGQTVTLRCDPISGHDNLYWYRRVMGKEIKFLLHFVKESKQDESGMPNNRFLAERTGGTYSTLKVQPAELEDSGVYFCASSQRTSGGALETQYFGPGTRLLVL.

V gene TRBV27 combines with J gene TRBJ1-1, with 11 nucleotides matching TRBD1. Trimming took 2 bases from V and 2 from J; bases not matched to a gene: 1. This CDR3 contains 15 residues. From germline, CDR1 is MNHEY and CDR2 SMNVEV (reference sequence). The CDR3 nucleotides read TGTGCCAGCAGTTTAAGGACAGGGGGCAACACTGAAGCTTTCTTT. Translation: CASSLRTGGNTEAFF.